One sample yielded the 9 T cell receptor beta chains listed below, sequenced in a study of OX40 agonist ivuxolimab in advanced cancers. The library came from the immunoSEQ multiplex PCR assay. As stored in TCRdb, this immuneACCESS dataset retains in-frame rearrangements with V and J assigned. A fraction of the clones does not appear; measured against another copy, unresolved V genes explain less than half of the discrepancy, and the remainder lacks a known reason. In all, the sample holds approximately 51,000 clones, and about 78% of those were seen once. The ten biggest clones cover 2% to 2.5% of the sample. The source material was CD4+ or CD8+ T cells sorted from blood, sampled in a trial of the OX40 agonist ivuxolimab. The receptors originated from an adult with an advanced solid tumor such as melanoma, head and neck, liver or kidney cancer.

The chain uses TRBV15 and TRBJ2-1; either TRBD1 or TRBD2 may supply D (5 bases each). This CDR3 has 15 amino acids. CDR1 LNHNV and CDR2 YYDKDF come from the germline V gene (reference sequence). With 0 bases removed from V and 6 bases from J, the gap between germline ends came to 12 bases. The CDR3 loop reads CATSRDHLGGNEQFF. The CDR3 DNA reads TGTGCCACCAGCAGAGACCACCTTGGGGGCAATGAGCAGTTCTTC.

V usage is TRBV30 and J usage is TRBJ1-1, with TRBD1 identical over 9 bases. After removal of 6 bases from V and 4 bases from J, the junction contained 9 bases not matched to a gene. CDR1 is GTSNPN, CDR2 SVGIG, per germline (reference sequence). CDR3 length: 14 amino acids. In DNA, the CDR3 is TGTGCCTGTAGGACAGGGGTTGGTAGCACTGAAGCTTTCTTT. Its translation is CACRTGVGSTEAFF.

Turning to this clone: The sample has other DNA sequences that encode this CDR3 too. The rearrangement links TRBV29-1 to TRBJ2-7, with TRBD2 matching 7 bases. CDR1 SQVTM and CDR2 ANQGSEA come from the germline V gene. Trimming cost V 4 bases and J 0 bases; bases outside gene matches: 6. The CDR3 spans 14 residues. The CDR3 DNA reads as TGCAGCGTTGGGGTGGGCGGGAGCTCCTACGAGCAGTACTTC. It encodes CSVGVGGSSYEQYF.

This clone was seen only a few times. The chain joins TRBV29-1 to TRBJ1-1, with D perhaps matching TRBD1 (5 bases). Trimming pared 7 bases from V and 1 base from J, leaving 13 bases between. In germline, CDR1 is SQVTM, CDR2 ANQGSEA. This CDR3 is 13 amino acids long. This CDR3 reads CSAEGQPNTEAFF. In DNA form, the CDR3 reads TGCAGCGCCGAGGGGCAACCGAACACTGAAGCTTTCTTT.

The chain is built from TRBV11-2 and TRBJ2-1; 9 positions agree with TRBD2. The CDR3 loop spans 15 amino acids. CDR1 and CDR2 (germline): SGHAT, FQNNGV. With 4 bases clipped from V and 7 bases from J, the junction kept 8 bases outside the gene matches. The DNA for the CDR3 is TGTGCCAGCAGCTCCCTCAGCGGGAGGAGGAATGAGCAGTTCTTC. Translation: CASSSLSGRRNEQFF.

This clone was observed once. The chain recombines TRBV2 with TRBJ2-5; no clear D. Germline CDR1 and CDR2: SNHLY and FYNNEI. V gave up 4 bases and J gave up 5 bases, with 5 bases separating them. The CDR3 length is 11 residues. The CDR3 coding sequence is TGTGCCAGCAGTGGACTGGAGACCCAGTACTTC. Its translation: CASSGLETQYF.

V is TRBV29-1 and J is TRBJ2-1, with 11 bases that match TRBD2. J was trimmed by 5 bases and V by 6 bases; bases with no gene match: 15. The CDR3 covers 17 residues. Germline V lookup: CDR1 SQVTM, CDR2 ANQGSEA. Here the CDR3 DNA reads TGCAGCGTGGGAGACTTACTAGCGGGAGTGTTGGACAATGAGCAGTTCTTC. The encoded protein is CSVGDLLAGVLDNEQFF.

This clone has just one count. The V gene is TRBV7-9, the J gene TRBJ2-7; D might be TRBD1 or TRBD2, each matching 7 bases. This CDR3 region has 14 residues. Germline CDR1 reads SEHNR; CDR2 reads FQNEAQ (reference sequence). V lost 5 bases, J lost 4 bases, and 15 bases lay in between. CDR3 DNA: TGTGCCAGCAGCCCGGGGGGACAGCGATACGAGCAGTACTTC. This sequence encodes CASSPGGQRYEQYF.

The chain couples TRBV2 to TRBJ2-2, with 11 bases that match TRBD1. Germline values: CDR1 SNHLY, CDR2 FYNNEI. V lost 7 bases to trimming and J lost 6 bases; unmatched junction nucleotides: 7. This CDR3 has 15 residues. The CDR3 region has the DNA TGTGCCAGCAATAGGGACAGGGGGACCCCCGGGGAGCTGTTTTTT. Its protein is CASNRDRGTPGELFF.